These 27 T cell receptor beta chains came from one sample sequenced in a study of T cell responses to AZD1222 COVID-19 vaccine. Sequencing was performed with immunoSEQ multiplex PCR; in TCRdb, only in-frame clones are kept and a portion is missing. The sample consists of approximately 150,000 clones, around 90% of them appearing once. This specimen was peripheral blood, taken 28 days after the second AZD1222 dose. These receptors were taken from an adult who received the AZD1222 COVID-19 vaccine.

CDR3 bases: TGTGCCAGCAGCAAGGACAGTAACAATCAGCCCCAGCATTTT. Translation gives CASSKDSNNQPQHF. The chain recombines TRBV7-9 with TRBJ1-5; maybe TRBD1 (6 bases). V lost 5 bases, J lost 3 bases, and 11 bases lay in between. The CDR3 consists of 14 residues. CDR1 and CDR2 (germline): SEHNR, FQNEAQ (reference sequence).

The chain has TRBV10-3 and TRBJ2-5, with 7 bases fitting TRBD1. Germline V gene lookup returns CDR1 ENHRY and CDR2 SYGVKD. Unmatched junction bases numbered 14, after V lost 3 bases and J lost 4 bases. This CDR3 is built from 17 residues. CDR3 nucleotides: TGTGCCATCAGTGAAAGAAGACAGGGCACAAGGGGAGAGACCCAGTACTTC. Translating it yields CAISERRQGTRGETQYF.

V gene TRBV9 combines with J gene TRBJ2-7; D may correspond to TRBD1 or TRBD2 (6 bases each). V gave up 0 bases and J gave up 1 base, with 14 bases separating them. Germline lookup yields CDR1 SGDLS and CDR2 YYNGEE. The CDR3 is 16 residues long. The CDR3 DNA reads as TGTGCCAGCAGCGTAGGCGGGACACGGGAGTCCTACGAGCAGTACTTC. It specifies CASSVGGTRESYEQYF.

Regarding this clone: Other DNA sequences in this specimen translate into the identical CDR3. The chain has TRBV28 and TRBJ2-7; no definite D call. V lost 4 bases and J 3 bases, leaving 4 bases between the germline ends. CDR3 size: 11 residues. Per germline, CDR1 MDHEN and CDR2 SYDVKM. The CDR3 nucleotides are TGTGCCAGCAGTTCTCGCTACGAGCAGTACTTC. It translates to CASSSRYEQYF. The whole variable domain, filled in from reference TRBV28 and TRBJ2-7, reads DVKVTQSSRYLVKRTGEKVFLECVQDMDHENMFWYRQDPGLGLRLIYFSYDVKMKEKGDIPEGYSVSREKKERFSLILESASTNQTSMYLCASSSRYEQYFGPGTRLTVT.

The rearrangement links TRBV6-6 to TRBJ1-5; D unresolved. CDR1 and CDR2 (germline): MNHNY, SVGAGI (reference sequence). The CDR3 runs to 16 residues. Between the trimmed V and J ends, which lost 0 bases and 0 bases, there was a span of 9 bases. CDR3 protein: CASSYSAGSSNQPQHF. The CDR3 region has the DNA TGTGCCAGCAGTTACTCTGCGGGGTCTAGCAATCAGCCCCAGCATTTT.

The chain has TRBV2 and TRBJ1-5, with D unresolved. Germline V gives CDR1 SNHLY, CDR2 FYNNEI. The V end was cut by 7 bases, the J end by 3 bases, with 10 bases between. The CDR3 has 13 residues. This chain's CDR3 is CASKRSSNQPQHF. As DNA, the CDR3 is TGTGCCAGCAAGCGGTCCTCCAATCAGCCCCAGCATTTT.

The CDR3 DNA is TGTGCCAGCAGTTATGGACAGCAGAATGGCTACACCTTC. It encodes CASSYGQQNGYTF. This chain joins TRBV6-5 and TRBJ1-2, with D perhaps matching TRBD1 (6 bases). Per the germline V gene, CDR1 is MNHEY and CDR2 is SVGAGI. The CDR3 length is 13 residues. Trimming shortened V by 3 bases and J by 6 bases, and 11 bases separated the two germline ends.

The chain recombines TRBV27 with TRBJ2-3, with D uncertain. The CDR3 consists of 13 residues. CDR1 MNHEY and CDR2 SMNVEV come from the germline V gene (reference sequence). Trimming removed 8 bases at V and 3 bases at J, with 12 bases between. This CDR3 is CASSPGETDTQYF. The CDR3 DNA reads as TGTGCCAGCTCTCCGGGTGAGACAGATACGCAGTATTTT.

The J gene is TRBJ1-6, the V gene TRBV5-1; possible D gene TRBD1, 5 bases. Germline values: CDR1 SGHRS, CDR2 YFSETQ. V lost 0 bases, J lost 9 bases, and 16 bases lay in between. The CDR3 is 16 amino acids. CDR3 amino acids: CASSLEVAGTGSPLHF. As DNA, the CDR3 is TGCGCCAGCAGCTTGGAAGTGGCAGGGACCGGTTCACCCCTCCACTTT. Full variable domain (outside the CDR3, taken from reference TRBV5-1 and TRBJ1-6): KAGVTQTPRYLIKTRGQQVTLSCSPISGHRSVSWYQQTPGQGLQFLFEYFSETQRNKGNFPGRFSGRQFSNSRSEMNVSTLELGDSALYLCASSLEVAGTGSPLHFGNGTRLTVT.

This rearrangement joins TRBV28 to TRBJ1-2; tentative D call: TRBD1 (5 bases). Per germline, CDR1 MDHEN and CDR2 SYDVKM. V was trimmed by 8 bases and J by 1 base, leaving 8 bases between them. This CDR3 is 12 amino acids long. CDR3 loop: CASGGLNYGYTF. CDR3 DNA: TGTGCCAGCGGGGGTCTTAACTATGGCTACACCTTC.

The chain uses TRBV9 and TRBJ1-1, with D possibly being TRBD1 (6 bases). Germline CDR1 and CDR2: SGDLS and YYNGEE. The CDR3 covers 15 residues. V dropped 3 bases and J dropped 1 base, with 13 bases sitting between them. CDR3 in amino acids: CASSARDTPNTEAFF. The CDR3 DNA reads TGTGCCAGCAGCGCCCGGGACACGCCGAACACTGAAGCTTTCTTT.

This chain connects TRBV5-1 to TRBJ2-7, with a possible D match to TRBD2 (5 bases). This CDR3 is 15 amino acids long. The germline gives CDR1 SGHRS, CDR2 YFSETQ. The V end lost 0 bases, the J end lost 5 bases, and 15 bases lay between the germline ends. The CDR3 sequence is CASSLDGQRADEQYF. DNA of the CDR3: TGCGCCAGCAGCTTGGACGGGCAGAGGGCCGACGAGCAGTACTTC.

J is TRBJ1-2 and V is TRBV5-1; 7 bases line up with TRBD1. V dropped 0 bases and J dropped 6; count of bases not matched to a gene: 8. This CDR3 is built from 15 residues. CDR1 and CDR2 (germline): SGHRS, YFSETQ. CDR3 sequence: CASSLGDSPAHGYTF. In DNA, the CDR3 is TGCGCCAGCAGCTTGGGGGACAGCCCGGCGCATGGCTACACCTTC. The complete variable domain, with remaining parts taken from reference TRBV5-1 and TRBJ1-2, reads KAGVTQTPRYLIKTRGQQVTLSCSPISGHRSVSWYQQTPGQGLQFLFEYFSETQRNKGNFPGRFSGRQFSNSRSEMNVSTLELGDSALYLCASSLGDSPAHGYTFGSGTRLTVV.

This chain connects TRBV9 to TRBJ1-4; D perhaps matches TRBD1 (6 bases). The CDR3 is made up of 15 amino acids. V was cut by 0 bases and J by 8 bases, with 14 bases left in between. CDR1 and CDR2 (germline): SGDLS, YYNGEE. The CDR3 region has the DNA TGTGCCAGCAGCGTAGGAGGCAGGGGAGGCGAAAAACTGTTTTTT. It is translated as CASSVGGRGGEKLFF. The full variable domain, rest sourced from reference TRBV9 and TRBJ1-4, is DSGVTQTPKHLITATGQRVTLRCSPRSGDLSVYWYQQSLDQGLQFLIQYYNGEERAKGNILERFSAQQFPDLHSELNLSSLELGDSALYFCASSVGGRGGEKLFFGSGTQLSVL.

The CDR3 coding sequence is TGTGCCAGCAGTTTAAGAGGAGGGCCAGATACGCAGTATTTT. Translation: CASSLRGGPDTQYF. The V and J genes are TRBV28 and TRBJ2-3; tentatively, D is TRBD2 (6 bases). Trimming removed 2 bases from V and 4 bases from J, with 10 bases in between. This CDR3 spans 14 amino acids. Germline lookup yields CDR1 MDHEN and CDR2 SYDVKM.

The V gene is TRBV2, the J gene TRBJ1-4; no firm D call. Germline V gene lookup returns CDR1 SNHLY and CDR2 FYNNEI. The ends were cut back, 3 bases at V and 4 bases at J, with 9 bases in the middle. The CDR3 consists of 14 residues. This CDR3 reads CASSDGGSNEKLFF. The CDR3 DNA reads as TGTGCCAGCAGTGACGGCGGAAGTAATGAAAAACTGTTTTTT.

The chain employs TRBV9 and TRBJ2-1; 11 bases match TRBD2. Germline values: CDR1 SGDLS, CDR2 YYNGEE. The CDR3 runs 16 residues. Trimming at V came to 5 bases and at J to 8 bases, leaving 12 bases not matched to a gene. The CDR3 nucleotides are TGTGCCAGCAGTGCTACCGGGACTAGCGGAACGTATGAGCAGTTCTTC. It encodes CASSATGTSGTYEQFF.

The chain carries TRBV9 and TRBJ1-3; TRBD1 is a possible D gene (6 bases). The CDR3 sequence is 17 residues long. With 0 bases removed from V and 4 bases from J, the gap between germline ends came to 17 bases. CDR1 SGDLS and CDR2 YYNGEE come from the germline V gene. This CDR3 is CASSVGTGAGGGNTIYF. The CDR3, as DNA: TGTGCCAGCAGCGTAGGAACGGGGGCTGGAGGCGGAAACACCATATATTTT.

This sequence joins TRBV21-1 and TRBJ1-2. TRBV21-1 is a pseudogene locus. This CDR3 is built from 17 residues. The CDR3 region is CASSNEGGGLGFKGYTF. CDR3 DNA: TGTGCCAGCAGCAATGAGGGCGGGGGGCTTGGCTTTAAGGGCTACACCTTC.

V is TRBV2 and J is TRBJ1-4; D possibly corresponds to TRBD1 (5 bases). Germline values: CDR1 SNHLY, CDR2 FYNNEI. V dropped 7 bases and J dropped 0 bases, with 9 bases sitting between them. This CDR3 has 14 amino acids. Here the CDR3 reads CASKLTATNEKLFF. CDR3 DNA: TGTGCCAGCAAATTGACAGCAACTAATGAAAAACTGTTTTTT.

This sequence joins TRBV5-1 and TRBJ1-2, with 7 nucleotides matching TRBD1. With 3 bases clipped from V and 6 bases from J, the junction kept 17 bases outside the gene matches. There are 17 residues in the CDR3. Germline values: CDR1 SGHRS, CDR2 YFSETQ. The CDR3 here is CASSSRPTGDLNHGYTF. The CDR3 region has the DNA TGCGCCAGCAGCTCCCGCCCTACAGGGGACCTAAACCATGGCTACACCTTC. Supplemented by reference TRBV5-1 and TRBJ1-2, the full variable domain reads KAGVTQTPRYLIKTRGQQVTLSCSPISGHRSVSWYQQTPGQGLQFLFEYFSETQRNKGNFPGRFSGRQFSNSRSEMNVSTLELGDSALYLCASSSRPTGDLNHGYTFGSGTRLTVV.

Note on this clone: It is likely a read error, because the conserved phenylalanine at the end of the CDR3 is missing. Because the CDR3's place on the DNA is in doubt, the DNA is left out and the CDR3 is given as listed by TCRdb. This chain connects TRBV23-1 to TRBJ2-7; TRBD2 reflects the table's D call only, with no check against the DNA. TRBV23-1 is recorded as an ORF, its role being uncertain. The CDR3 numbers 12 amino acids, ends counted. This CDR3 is CASSQFWIAGVN.

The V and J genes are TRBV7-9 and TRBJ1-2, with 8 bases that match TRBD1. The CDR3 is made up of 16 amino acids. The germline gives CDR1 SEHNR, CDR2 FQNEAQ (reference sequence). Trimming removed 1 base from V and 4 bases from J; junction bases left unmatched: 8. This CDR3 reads CASSLGQGLGSYGYTF. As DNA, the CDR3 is TGTGCCAGCAGCTTAGGACAGGGGCTGGGATCCTATGGCTACACCTTC.

The CDR3 protein is CATSDPAAVGDTDTQYF. The CDR3 nucleotides read TGTGCCACCAGTGACCCAGCAGCGGTCGGAGACACAGATACGCAGTATTTT. The chain carries TRBV24-1 and TRBJ2-3; D perhaps matches TRBD2 (5 bases). The CDR3 is 17 amino acids. V lost 4 bases and J 2 bases, leaving 18 bases between the germline ends. The germline gives CDR1 KGHDR, CDR2 SFDVKD.

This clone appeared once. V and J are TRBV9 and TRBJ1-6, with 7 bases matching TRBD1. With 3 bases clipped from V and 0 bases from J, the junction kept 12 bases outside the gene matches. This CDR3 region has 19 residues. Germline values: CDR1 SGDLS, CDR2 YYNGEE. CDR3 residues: CASSDEPRQGSSYNSPLHF. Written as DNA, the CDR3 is TGTGCCAGCAGCGACGAACCTCGACAGGGCAGCTCCTATAATTCACCCCTCCACTTT.

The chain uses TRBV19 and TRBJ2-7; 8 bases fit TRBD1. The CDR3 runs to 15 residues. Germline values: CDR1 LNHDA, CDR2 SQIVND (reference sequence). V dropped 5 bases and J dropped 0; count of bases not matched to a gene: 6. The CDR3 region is CASSPRQGSSYEQYF. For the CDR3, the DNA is TGTGCCAGTAGTCCCCGACAGGGGAGCTCCTACGAGCAGTACTTC.

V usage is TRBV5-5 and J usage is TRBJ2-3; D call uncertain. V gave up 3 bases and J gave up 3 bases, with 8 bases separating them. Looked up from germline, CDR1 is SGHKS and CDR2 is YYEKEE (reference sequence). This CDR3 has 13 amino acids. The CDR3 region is CASSSLGTDTQYF. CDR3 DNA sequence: TGTGCCAGCAGCTCGCTGGGGACAGATACGCAGTATTTT. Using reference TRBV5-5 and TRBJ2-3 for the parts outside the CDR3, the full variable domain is DAGVTQSPTHLIKTRGQQVTLRCSPISGHKSVSWYQQVLGQGPQFIFQYYEKEERGRGNFPDRFSARQFPNYSSELNVNALLLGDSALYLCASSSLGTDTQYFGPGTRLTVL.